This paragraph reports one TCR beta chain. The assay was immunoSEQ multiplex PCR, and TCRdb's table has in-frame clones only and misses some. The sample records some 42,000 clones, approximately 90% being singletons. The sample originates from a study of blood T cell repertoires in COVID-19. V was shortened by 0 bases and J by 0 bases, with 9 bases between the two germline ends. The CDR3 contains 16 residues. Per germline, CDR1 SNHLY and CDR2 FYNNEI. The clonotype was recovered from a man in his forties or fifties with active COVID-19. The chain uses TRBV2 and TRBJ1-3; possible D gene TRBD1, 6 bases. Sample: peripheral blood. CDR3 sequence reads: CASSEAVTGSGNTIYF. The DNA for the CDR3 is TGTGCCAGCAGTGAAGCTGTGACAGGCTCTGGAAACACCATATATTTT.